This TCR beta chain emerged from a study of blood T cell repertoires in COVID-19. As for the study in general: Sites in the United States, Italy and Spain provided acute and convalescent COVID-19 samples. Sample material is recorded as cDNA or gDNA derived from T cells, B-cell-depleted T cells, or PBMCs.

In the original analysis: The assay estimated nucleated cells by amplifying reference gene primers. TCRdb keeps only in-frame clones here, not all; method: immunoSEQ multiplex PCR. Clone size and V and J calls were adopted from that table, with D and trimming inferred from the DNA. Here the sample spans a few hundred thousand clones, 85% to 90% being singletons. Germline V gene data show CDR1 as LGHNT and CDR2 as FRNRAP. The CDR3 spans 15 residues. J was trimmed by 3 bases and V by 1 base; bases with no gene match: 1. The rearrangement uses TRBV12-5 and TRBJ1-5; TRBD1 aligns across 9 bases. This clonotype was obtained from a man aged 50 to 59 with acute or convalescent COVID-19. Sequenced material: peripheral blood. The CDR3 nucleotides read TGTGCTAGTGGTTTGGGACAGGGGGACAATCAGCCCCAGCATTTT. The encoded protein is CASGLGQGDNQPQHF.